This T cell receptor beta chain is drawn from a study of CD8+CD57+ T cells in acquired aplastic anemia. Study-level information: Average DNA yield from sorted CD4+ and CD8+ cells was approximately 3 ug.

Trimming cost V 6 bases and J 1 base, with 12 bases left between them. CDR3 length: 14 amino acids. Looked up from germline, CDR1 is MNHEY and CDR2 is SMNVEV (reference sequence). It was patients with CD8+CD57+ cell expansion by flow cytometry who were chosen for sequencing. Blood samples were obtained from patients who had received no prior therapy. Template material for TCR beta VDJ and CDR3 profiling consisted of genomic DNA. TCRdb re-called the reads with MiXCR, one entry per CDR3 protein. The sample carries 250,000 to 350,000 distinct CDR3 sequences, about three fifths recorded once. In its sample, this clonotype was seen many times.

The sequence was collected from a human donor with aplastic anemia. The chain uses TRBV27 and TRBJ1-1, with D unresolved. The specimen was sorted CD4+, CD8+, or CD8+CD57+ T cells (not recorded which) from PBMCs. The CDR3, as DNA: TGTGCCAGCAGCCGACCGACGGCGAACACTGAAGCTTTCTTT. Residues: CASSRPTANTEAFF.